This T cell receptor beta chain was found in a study of human T cells and chemical hapten exposure. This clonotype was picked up many times. Indicated time point: pre-sensitization, week 0. Documented treatment: therapeutic diphenylcyclopropenone sensitization with weekly scalp DPC. One entry per CDR3 protein, called by TCRdb with MiXCR from the RACE reads. The sample carries some 59,000 distinct CDR3 sequences, 11% recorded once. The clonotype originates from a woman between 35 and 50 years old with alopecia areata. Some clones in this sample may be carry-over from other donors' samples. This material consisted of whole blood, taken in connection with sensitization to the hapten diphenylcyclopropenone (DPC).

The CDR3 bases are TGTGCCAGCAGACGGGACACTGAAGCTTTCTTT. It specifies CASRRDTEAFF. This chain connects TRBV3-1 to TRBJ1-1; D remains unclear. Trimming took 6 bases from V and 3 from J, leaving 5 bases between them. Germline assignment: CDR1 LGHDT and CDR2 YNNKEL (reference sequence). The CDR3 has 11 amino acids.